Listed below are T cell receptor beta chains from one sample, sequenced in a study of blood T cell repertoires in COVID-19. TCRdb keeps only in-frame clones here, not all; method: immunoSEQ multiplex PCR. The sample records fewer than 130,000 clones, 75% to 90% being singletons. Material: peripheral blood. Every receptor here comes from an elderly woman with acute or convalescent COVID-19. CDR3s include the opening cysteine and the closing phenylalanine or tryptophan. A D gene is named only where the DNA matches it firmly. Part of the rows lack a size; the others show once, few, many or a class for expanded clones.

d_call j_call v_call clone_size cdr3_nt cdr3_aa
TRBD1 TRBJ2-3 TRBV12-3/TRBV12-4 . TGTGCCAGCAGCGGACAGGGGGCAGATACGCAGTATTTT CASSGQGADTQYF
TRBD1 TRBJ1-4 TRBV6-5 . TGTGCCACGACACAGGGGCGAGGAACTAATGAAAAACTGTTTTTT CATTQGRGTNEKLFF
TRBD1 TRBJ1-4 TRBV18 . TGTGCCAGCTCATCCTCTCGGGACAGGGAGACGTTTACTAATGAAAAACTGTTTTTT CASSSSRDRETFTNEKLFF
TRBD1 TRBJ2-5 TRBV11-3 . TGTGCCAGCAGCTTGGGGACAGGGGGGGGAGTCGGGCAAGAGACCCAGTACTTC CASSLGTGGGVGQETQYF
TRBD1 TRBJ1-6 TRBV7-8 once TGTGCCAGCAGCTTGCGGGACAGCCTTTTCTCCTATAATTCACCCCTCCACTTT CASSLRDSLFSYNSPLHF
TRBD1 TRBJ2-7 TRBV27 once TGTGCCAGCAGTTTATCCCCCCGACAGGGGGAAGGTTACGAGCAGTACTTC CASSLSPRQGEGYEQYF
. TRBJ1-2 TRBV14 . TGTGCCAGCAGCCAAGCTCCGACAGCGAACTATGGCTACACCTTC CASSQAPTANYGYTF
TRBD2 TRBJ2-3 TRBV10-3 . TGTGCCATCAGTGACGGGGGGGGAAGCACAGATACGCAGTATTTT CAISDGGGSTDTQYF
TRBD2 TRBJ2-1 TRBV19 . TGTGCCAGTAGTTATCTAGCGGGGGGTAACAATGAGCAGTTCTTC CASSYLAGGNNEQFF
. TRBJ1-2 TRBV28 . TGTGCCACCGTACGGCAGGGGAGCTACTATGGCTACACCTTC CATVRQGSYYGYTF
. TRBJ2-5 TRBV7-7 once TGTGCCAGCAGCTTCTCACTAGGAGAGACCCAGTACTTC CASSFSLGETQYF
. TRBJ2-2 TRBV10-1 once TGCGCCAGCAGTGTGCAGATTACCGGGGAGCTGTTTTTT CASSVQITGELFF
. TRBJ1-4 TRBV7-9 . TGTGCCAGCAGCTTAAGTCGACTCCTGAATGAAAAACTGTTTTTT CASSLSRLLNEKLFF
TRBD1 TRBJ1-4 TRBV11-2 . TGTGCCAGCAGCCCGGGGACAGCCTTACCTAATGAAAAACTGTTTTTT CASSPGTALPNEKLFF
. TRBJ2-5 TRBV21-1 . TGTGCCAGCAGCGACCTAGCGGGGGGGCCGAAGGAGACCCAGTACTTC CASSDLAGGPKETQYF
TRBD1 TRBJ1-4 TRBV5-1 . TGCGCCAGTCGCCTTTGGGGACAGGTGGGGGAAAAACTGTTTTTT CASRLWGQVGEKLFF
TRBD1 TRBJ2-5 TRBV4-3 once TGCGCCAGCAGCCAAGTCGGACAGGTCGAGACCCAGTACTTC CASSQVGQVETQYF
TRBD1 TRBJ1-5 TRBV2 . TGTGCCAGCAGGGGGACAGGGGATCGGGCGCCCCAGCATTTT CASRGTGDRAPQHF
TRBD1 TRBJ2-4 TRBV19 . TGTGCCAGTAGTATAGGGACAGGGGGCAGTCGGGAAGCCAAAAACATTCAGTACTTC CASSIGTGGSREAKNIQYF
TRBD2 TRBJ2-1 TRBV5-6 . TGTGCCAGCAGCCCGGTGGCGGCTAGCGGGGGCCTTTACAATGAGCAGTTCTTC CASSPVAASGGLYNEQFF
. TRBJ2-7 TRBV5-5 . TGTGCCAGCAGCTTGGCTGGCCAGGGTCCCTACGAGCAGTACTTC CASSLAGQGPYEQYF
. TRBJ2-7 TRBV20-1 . TGCAGTGCTAGTATTCGGACTAATTCCTACGAGCAGTACTTC CSASIRTNSYEQYF
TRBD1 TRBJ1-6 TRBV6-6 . TGTGCCAGCAGTACGAGACAGGGCCCTATCGATTCACCCCTCCACTTT CASSTRQGPIDSPLHF
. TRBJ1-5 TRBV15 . TGTGCCACCAGCAGGTGGGACACCTCGGGTTACCAGCATTTT CATSRWDTSGYQHF